Shown below are 11 T cell receptor beta chains from a single sample sequenced in a study of T cell repertoires in cytomegalovirus infection. Each CDR3 protein gets one entry after TCRdb re-called the reads with MiXCR. The repertoire consists of hundreds of thousands of distinct CDR3 sequences, with about 39% occurring once and the leading ten covering 35% to 50%. Their antigens remain unidentified. The material was cultured PBMCs, obtained from culture after CMV antigen stimulation. These receptors were obtained from a human donor in good health (CMV status not recorded). Some clones in this sample may be carry-over from other donors' samples.

The chain recombines TRBV7-2 with TRBJ2-7, with a possible D match to TRBD1 (6 bases). Germline assignment: CDR1 SGHTA and CDR2 FQGNSA. This CDR3 is built from 15 residues. Between the trimmed V and J ends, which lost 5 bases and 5 bases, there was a span of 19 bases. Here the CDR3 reads CASSKTGSLIHEQYF. The DNA of the CDR3 is TGTGCCAGCAGCAAGACAGGCTCCCTCATCCACGAGCAGTACTTC. Full variable domain (outside the CDR3, taken from reference TRBV7-2 and TRBJ2-7): GAGVSQSPSNKVTEKGKDVELRCDPISGHTALYWYRQSLGQGLEFLIYFQGNSAPDKSGLPSDRFSAERTGGSVSTLTIQRTQQEDSAVYLCASSKTGSLIHEQYFGPGTRLTVT.

The V and J genes are TRBV11-2 and TRBJ2-7; 11 bases map to TRBD2. The germline CDR1 and CDR2 sequences are SGHAT and FQNNGV. The ends lost 8 bases at V and 5 bases at J; junction bases unmatched: 11. The CDR3 consists of 15 residues. CDR3 nucleotide sequence: TGTGCCAGCGCCCCCGGGGGACTAGCGGTCCACGAGCAGTACTTC. Residues: CASAPGGLAVHEQYF.

The chain combines TRBV12-3 or TRBV12-4 with TRBJ2-7; D is possibly TRBD1 (6 bases). This CDR3 comprises 15 residues. With 2 bases removed from V and 0 bases from J, the gap between germline ends came to 11 bases. The CDR3 reads CASSLRGTRSYEQYF. The CDR3, as DNA: TGTGCCAGCAGTTTAAGAGGGACACGCTCCTACGAGCAGTACTTC.

This chain uses TRBV20-1 with TRBJ2-1; perhaps TRBD2 as D (6 bases). Germline-derived CDR1 and CDR2 are DFQATT and SNEGSKA (reference sequence). The CDR3 totals 20 residues. V lost 0 bases and J 4 bases, leaving 28 bases between the germline ends. CDR3 nucleotide sequence: TGCAGTGCTAGAGATGGAAGTTGGGCAGGGCGGGGTATTAAGTACAATGAGCAGTTCTTC. It yields the protein CSARDGSWAGRGIKYNEQFF.

The chain is built from TRBV7-2 and TRBJ2-1; a possible D gene is TRBD1 (6 bases). This CDR3 spans 14 amino acids. Germline V gene data show CDR1 as SGHTA and CDR2 as FQGNSA. V was trimmed by 6 bases and J by 6 bases, leaving 15 bases between them. The CDR3 spells CASRLTGSLNEQFF. CDR3 coding DNA: TGTGCCAGCAGGCTAACAGGGTCTCTCAATGAGCAGTTCTTC.

This chain links TRBV4-3 with TRBJ2-5; D not resolved. V was trimmed by 3 bases and J by 5 bases, leaving 13 bases between them. The germline CDR1 and CDR2 sequences are LGHNA and YSLEER. CDR3 length equals 14 residues. CDR3 sequence (DNA): TGCGCCAGCAGCCAGGTGCCGGTAGCCGAGACCCAGTACTTC. This codes for CASSQVPVAETQYF.

The rearrangement uses TRBV6-2 or TRBV6-3 and TRBJ2-7; D possibly corresponds to TRBD2 (6 bases). The CDR3 covers 14 residues. V lost 7 bases and J lost 2, with 15 bases in between. Germline V lookup: CDR1 MNHEY, CDR2 SVGEGT. CDR3 sequence reads: CASTDMPGAYEQYF. Here the CDR3 DNA reads TGTGCCAGCACCGACATGCCGGGAGCCTACGAGCAGTACTTC.

This chain connects TRBV7-6 to TRBJ2-5; D gene uncertain. The CDR3 covers 13 residues. Germline V gene sequence: CDR1 SGHVS, CDR2 FNYEAQ. With 3 bases removed from V and 5 bases from J, the gap between germline ends came to 10 bases. The CDR3 sequence: CASSFPDGETQYF. In nucleotides, the CDR3 is TGTGCCAGCAGCTTCCCGGACGGGGAGACCCAGTACTTC.

This chain links TRBV12-3 or TRBV12-4 with TRBJ2-3, with D maybe TRBD1 (6 bases). Trimming cost V 3 bases and J 4 bases, with 11 bases left between them. The CDR3 spans 14 residues. CDR3 in amino acids: CASSFQGPADTQYF. The CDR3 DNA follows: TGTGCCAGCAGTTTCCAGGGGCCCGCAGATACGCAGTATTTT.

In this sample, this clonotype turned up a few times. The rearrangement joins TRBV7-8 to TRBJ2-3; 9 nucleotides line up with TRBD1. CDR1 is SGHVS and CDR2 is FQNEAQ in the germline V gene. Trimming cost V 9 bases and J 4 bases; bases outside gene matches: 11. The CDR3 consists of 15 residues. This chain's CDR3 is CASGTRTGVSDTQYF. CDR3 nucleotides: TGTGCCAGTGGCACGAGGACAGGGGTTTCAGATACGCAGTATTTT.

This clonotype was detected many times. CDR3 amino acids: CASSYRDLAYDSNQPQHF. As DNA, the CDR3 is TGTGCCAGCAGCTACCGGGACCTAGCATATGATAGCAATCAGCCCCAGCATTTT. This chain joins TRBV7-2 and TRBJ1-5; D perhaps matches TRBD1 (5 bases). The CDR3 sequence is 18 residues long. Germline CDR1 reads SGHTA; CDR2 reads FQGNSA. The V end was cut by 4 bases, the J end by 0 bases, with 19 bases between. The complete variable domain, with remaining parts taken from reference TRBV7-2 and TRBJ1-5, reads GAGVSQSPSNKVTEKGKDVELRCDPISGHTALYWYRQSLGQGLEFLIYFQGNSAPDKSGLPSDRFSAERTGGSVSTLTIQRTQQEDSAVYLCASSYRDLAYDSNQPQHFGDGTRLSIL.